This is a list of T cell receptor beta chains from one sample in a study of graft-versus-host responses after intestinal transplantation. Measured with immunoSEQ multiplex PCR; TCRdb has only the in-frame clones, and not every one. The sample has 86,000 or so clones; around nine tenths are singletons. The antigens these receptors bind are not known. Sequencing was performed on unstimulated CD8+ T cells sorted from spleen or lymph node cells, taken before intestinal transplant. Receptors originate from a human donor who received an intestinal transplant. Both conserved end residues are part of each CDR3. A D gene is named only where the DNA matches it firmly. Some rows mark clone size as missing; the rest say once, few, many or name a class of expanded clone.

j_call d_call v_call clone_size cdr3_nt cdr3_aa
TRBJ1-1 NA TRBV19 NA TGTGCCAGTAGTGACAAAATGGCCTTGAGGACTGAAGCTTTCTTT CASSDKMALRTEAFF
TRBJ2-7 NA TRBV19 NA TGTGCCAGTAGTATCCAACAGGGCGTATACGAGCAGTACTTC CASSIQQGVYEQYF
TRBJ2-2 TRBD2 TRBV10-3 NA TGTGCCATCAGTGAGTCGATGCTAGCGGGTATCGTGAACACCGGGGAGCTGTTTTTT CAISESMLAGIVNTGELFF
TRBJ2-1 NA TRBV10-1 few TGCGCCAGCAGTGAGGCCGTGAGCTCCTACAATGAGCAGTTCTTC CASSEAVSSYNEQFF
TRBJ2-7 NA TRBV4-1 NA TGCGCCAGCAGCCAGGGACAAGCCTACGAGCAGTACTTC CASSQGQAYEQYF
TRBJ2-1 TRBD2 TRBV4-1 NA TGCGCCAGCAGCCGCTTGGGACTAGCGGGAGGATTTTACAATGAGCAGTTCTTC CASSRLGLAGGFYNEQFF
TRBJ2-1 TRBD1 TRBV6-1 NA TGTGCCAGCAGTGAGGTACAGGGGGCTTACAATGAGCAGTTCTTC CASSEVQGAYNEQFF
TRBJ2-1 TRBD2 TRBV5-1 NA TGCGCCAGCAGCTTGGAACTAGCGCCTTACAATGAGCAGTTCTTC CASSLELAPYNEQFF
TRBJ1-5 TRBD1 TRBV27 NA TGTGCCAGCAGTTTATGGGGGACAGGGCATCAGCCCCAGCATTTT CASSLWGTGHQPQHF
TRBJ2-1 NA TRBV7-6 NA TGTGCCAGCAGCTTAAATCCCTTCTCCTCCTACAATGAGCAGTTCTTC CASSLNPFSSYNEQFF
TRBJ1-1 NA TRBV5-6 once TGTGCCAGCAGCCTGGGCGGATCGGGGAACACTGAAGCTTTCTTT CASSLGGSGNTEAFF
TRBJ1-6 NA TRBV4-2 NA TGTGCCAGCAGCCAAGGGGACACCTATAATTCACCCCTCCACTTT CASSQGDTYNSPLHF
TRBJ1-2 TRBD1 TRBV27 NA TGTGCCAGCAGTTTTAGACAGGGTAACTACTATGGCTACACCTTC CASSFRQGNYYGYTF
TRBJ1-4 TRBD1 TRBV28 NA TGTGCCAGCAGAGACCCAGGGGGGTTGGTTGAAAAACTGTTTTTT CASRDPGGLVEKLFF
TRBJ2-3 TRBD2 TRBV6-5 NA TGTGCCAGCAGTTACTTGGAGCGGGGGATCGGAGATACGCAGTATTTT CASSYLERGIGDTQYF
TRBJ2-7 TRBD2 TRBV2 NA TGTGCCAGCAGTGAAAGCCCTTGGACTAGCGGGAGCGAGCAGTACTTC CASSESPWTSGSEQYF
TRBJ2-5 TRBD1 TRBV9 NA TGTGCCAGCAGCGGAACCGGGACAGCGATCCAAGAGACCCAGTACTTC CASSGTGTAIQETQYF